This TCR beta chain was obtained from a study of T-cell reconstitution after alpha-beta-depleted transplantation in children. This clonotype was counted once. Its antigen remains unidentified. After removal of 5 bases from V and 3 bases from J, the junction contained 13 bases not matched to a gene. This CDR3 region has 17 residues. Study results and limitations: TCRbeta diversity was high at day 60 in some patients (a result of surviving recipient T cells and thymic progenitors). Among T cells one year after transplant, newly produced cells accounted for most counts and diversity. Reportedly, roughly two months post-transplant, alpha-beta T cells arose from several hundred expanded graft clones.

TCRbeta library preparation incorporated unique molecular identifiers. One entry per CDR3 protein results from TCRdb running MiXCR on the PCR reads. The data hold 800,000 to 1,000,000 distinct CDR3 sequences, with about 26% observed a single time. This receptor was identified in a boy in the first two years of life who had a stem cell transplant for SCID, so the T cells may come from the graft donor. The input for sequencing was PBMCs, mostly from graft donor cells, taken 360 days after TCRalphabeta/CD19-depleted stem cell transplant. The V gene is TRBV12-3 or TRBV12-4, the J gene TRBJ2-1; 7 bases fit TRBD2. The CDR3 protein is CASSPPGLSKFYNEQFF. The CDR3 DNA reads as TGTGCCAGCAGTCCCCCGGGACTATCTAAATTCTACAATGAGCAGTTCTTC.